This T cell receptor (beta chain) appears in the sequencing data of a study of blood T cells in healthy people across ages. Study-wide results and limits: Older individuals had lower TCR beta diversity per million T cells (the decline was roughly linear). Diversity was estimated from one million T cells, and these estimates were considered underestimates.

Donation came from healthy Caucasian individuals in Russia who were aged about 6 to 95. This clonotype has ten or more counts. Antigen: not known. With a J-beta primer mix and a sample-barcoded 5' primer, a second PCR ran roughly 7 to 11 cycles. Through a template-switch adaptor with 12 random nucleotides, each cDNA molecule received a tag. TCRdb re-called the 5' RACE reads with MiXCR, one entry per CDR3 protein. The sample lists around 1.5 million distinct CDR3 sequences; around 55% were seen once. The sequence derives from a man in his late teens or twenties in good health. Sequencing was carried out using blood.

CDR3 sequence: CASSLGGAGANVLTF. CDR3 DNA: TGTGCCAGCAGCTTGGGGGGAGCTGGGGCCAACGTCCTGACTTTC. The genes are TRBV7-2 and TRBJ2-6; D might be TRBD2 (6 bases). The CDR3 covers 15 residues. Germline V gene lookup returns CDR1 SGHTA and CDR2 FQGNSA. The V end lost 3 bases, the J end lost 2 bases, and 8 bases lay between the germline ends.